The rows below give T cell receptor beta chains drawn from one sample of a study of regulatory T cells in long-lasting Graves disease. TCRdb re-called the multiplex PCR reads with MiXCR, one entry per CDR3 protein. The sample contains 300,000 to 500,000 distinct CDR3 sequences, roughly 20% of which appear only once. Sequencing used peripheral blood mononuclear cells (PBMCs), obtained when the disease was refractory, from a patient treated with antithyroid drugs. Receptors were obtained from a female donor with Graves disease. The conserved cysteine and the conserved F or W are not part of the CDR3 here. The D gene is left open where the match is weak.

j_call,d_call,v_call,cdr3_aa
TRBJ2-4,-,TRBV19,ASNDPGVKNIQY
TRBJ2-2,-,TRBV11-2,ASSLDLLARNTGELF
TRBJ1-6,-,TRBV7-3,ASSSAGAGSPLH
TRBJ1-1,-,TRBV6-2/TRBV6-3,ASSSDTIEAF
TRBJ2-3,TRBD2,TRBV20-1,SAMKAGVFADTQY
TRBJ1-4,TRBD1,TRBV6-2/TRBV6-3,ASSVQGAVNEKLF
TRBJ2-1,TRBD1,TRBV7-6,ASSQRQGSNEQF
TRBJ1-5,-,TRBV3-1,ASSQGAGDQPQH
TRBJ2-1,-,TRBV28,ASNLGSLNEQF
TRBJ1-2,-,TRBV28,ASSPSVSYGYT
TRBJ2-1,-,TRBV7-9,ASSYGRGNEQF
TRBJ2-5,TRBD1,TRBV10-2,ASSEIEGAETQY
TRBJ2-2,TRBD2,TRBV28,GARGGNTGELF
TRBJ2-1,-,TRBV30,AWSGAPNEQF
TRBJ2-5,TRBD1,TRBV28,ASSTDRGQETQY
TRBJ2-3,-,TRBV28,ASSPVAVSTDTQY
TRBJ1-3,TRBD1,TRBV20-1,SARENRGLPPGNTIY
TRBJ2-7,-,TRBV6-5,ASSYGTLRDDSYEQY
TRBJ2-5,-,TRBV7-2,ANSEGETQY
TRBJ2-1,TRBD1,TRBV20-1,SAPGQGSVEQF
TRBJ2-2,-,TRBV10-3,AIEFSGELF
TRBJ2-7,TRBD2,TRBV20-1,SAPDRLAPSYEQY
TRBJ2-1,-,TRBV30,AWNEGFAEQF
TRBJ1-5,TRBD1,TRBV12-5,ASGLDRGPNQPQH
TRBJ2-2,-,TRBV5-1,ASSLQGSGPGGVTGELF
TRBJ2-5,-,TRBV7-2,ASSLSGDDQETQY
TRBJ2-2,-,TRBV12-5,ASGSGQNTGELF
TRBJ2-7,TRBD2,TRBV4-3,ASSQENTRAGARYEQY
TRBJ2-7,TRBD2,TRBV20-1,SAGGADEQY
TRBJ2-7,-,TRBV2,ASFGGTENFYEQY
TRBJ1-1,-,TRBV7-2,ASSLVGFSGGGTEAF
TRBJ2-7,TRBD2,TRBV13,ASSSQRPSGRHSSYEQY
TRBJ2-5,-,TRBV6-1,ASRGGGGRETQY
TRBJ2-2,TRBD2,TRBV6-2/TRBV6-3,ASRGSGTGELF
TRBJ2-2,-,TRBV12-3/TRBV12-4,AIGGAELF
TRBJ2-2,-,TRBV7-2,ASSLREWNTGELF
TRBJ2-7,TRBD1,TRBV20-1,SAGDRGNEQY
TRBJ2-7,-,TRBV3-1,TSSQVSGPVYEQY
TRBJ1-2,TRBD1,TRBV28,ASRVPGQANYGYT
TRBJ2-7,TRBD1,TRBV19,ASSMPGQGSYEQY
TRBJ2-7,-,TRBV5-6,ASSLLRGPGVGSYEQY
TRBJ2-1,-,TRBV12-3/TRBV12-4,ASSRPASSYNEQF
TRBJ1-1,-,TRBV7-9,ASSRQQLNTEAF
TRBJ2-1,TRBD2,TRBV28,ASSNTEGLAGGLINEQF
TRBJ2-5,-,TRBV12-3/TRBV12-4,ASSLYGRETQY
TRBJ2-7,TRBD1,TRBV5-1,ASSFSQGALYEQY
TRBJ1-5,-,TRBV11-2,ASSLDRGTNQPQH
TRBJ2-7,TRBD2,TRBV28,ASSSPGGDSYEQY
TRBJ2-5,-,TRBV24-1,ATSDSGRAETQY
TRBJ1-1,-,TRBV20-1,SAPVGGRDTEAF
TRBJ2-5,-,TRBV28,ASSLPQGGTQETQY
TRBJ2-5,-,TRBV6-5,ASSYEGRETQY
TRBJ1-2,-,TRBV20-1,SASELAGGYGYT